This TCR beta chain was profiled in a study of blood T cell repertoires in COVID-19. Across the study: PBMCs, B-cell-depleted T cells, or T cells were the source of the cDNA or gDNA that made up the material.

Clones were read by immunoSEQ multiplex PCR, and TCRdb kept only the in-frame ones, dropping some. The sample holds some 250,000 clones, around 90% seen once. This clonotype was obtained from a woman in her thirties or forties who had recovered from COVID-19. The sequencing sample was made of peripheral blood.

The CDR3: CASSTLGARTSGNTIYF. CDR3 nucleotide sequence: TGTGCCAGTAGCACCTTGGGGGCCCGCACCTCTGGAAACACCATATATTTT. This chain uses TRBV19 with TRBJ1-3; possible D gene TRBD1, 6 bases. Per the germline V gene, CDR1 is LNHDA and CDR2 is SQIVND (reference sequence). V shed 6 bases and J shed 0 bases, with 18 bases lying between them. The CDR3 has 17 residues.